This T cell receptor beta chain is from a study of molecular identifiers for immune sequencing clone quantification. Bulk TCR libraries were made with methods that had been previously described and with listed TCR primers. TCRdb reanalysed the PCR reads using MiXCR and keeps one entry per CDR3 protein. The sample records about 10,000 distinct CDR3 sequences, about a fifth being singletons. This clonotype has at least ten counts. Researchers sorted naive CD8 T cells as cells that were CD8+CD4-CCR7+CD45RA+. This CDR3 comprises 13 residues. Trimming removed 4 bases from V and 4 bases from J, with 10 bases in between. Germline CDR1 is SGHDN and CDR2 is FVKESK.

The sample comprised naive CD8+ T cells from blood, with Jurkat cell RNA spiked in. Subset denoted: FACS-sorted CD8+CD4-CCR7+CD45RA+ naive T cells. V and J are TRBV14 and TRBJ2-5; possibly TRBD2 for D (6 bases). The clonotype comes from a human donor in good health. Some libraries in this study had Jurkat cell RNA spiked in. CDR3 DNA sequence: TGTGCCAGCAGCCGGGGGAGGTTAGAGACCCAGTACTTC. Protein sequence: CASSRGRLETQYF.